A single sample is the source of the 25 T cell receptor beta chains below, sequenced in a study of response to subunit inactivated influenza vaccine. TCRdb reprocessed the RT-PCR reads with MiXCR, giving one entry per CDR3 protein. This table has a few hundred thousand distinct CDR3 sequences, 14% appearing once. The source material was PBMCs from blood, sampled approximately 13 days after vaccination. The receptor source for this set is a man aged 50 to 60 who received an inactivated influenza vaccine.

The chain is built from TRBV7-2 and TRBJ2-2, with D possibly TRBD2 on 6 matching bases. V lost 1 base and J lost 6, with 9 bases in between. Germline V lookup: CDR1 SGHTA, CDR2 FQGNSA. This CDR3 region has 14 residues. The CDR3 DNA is TGTGCCAGCAGCTTAGTTTCGGGGGCCGGGGAGCTGTTTTTT. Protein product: CASSLVSGAGELFF. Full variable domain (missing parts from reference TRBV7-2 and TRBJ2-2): GAGVSQSPSNKVTEKGKDVELRCDPISGHTALYWYRQSLGQGLEFLIYFQGNSAPDKSGLPSDRFSAERTGGSVSTLTIQRTQQEDSAVYLCASSLVSGAGELFFGEGSRLTVL.

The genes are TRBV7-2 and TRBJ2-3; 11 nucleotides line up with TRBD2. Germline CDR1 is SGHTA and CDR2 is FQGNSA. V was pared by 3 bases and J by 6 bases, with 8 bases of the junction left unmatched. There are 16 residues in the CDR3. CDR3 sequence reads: CASSFLAGGPGDTQYF. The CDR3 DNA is TGTGCCAGCAGCTTCCTAGCGGGGGGTCCTGGCGATACGCAGTATTTT.

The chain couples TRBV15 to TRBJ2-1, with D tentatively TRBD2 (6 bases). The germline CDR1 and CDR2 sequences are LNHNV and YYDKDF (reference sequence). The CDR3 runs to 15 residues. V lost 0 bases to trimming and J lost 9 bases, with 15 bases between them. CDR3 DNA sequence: TGTGCCACCAGCAGAGATGGGCTAGCGAACAGTGAGCAGTTCTTC. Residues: CATSRDGLANSEQFF. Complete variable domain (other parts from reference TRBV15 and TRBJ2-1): DAMVIQNPRYQVTQFGKPVTLSCSQTLNHNVMYWYQQKSSQAPKLLFHYYDKDFNNEADTPDNFQSRRPNTSFCFLDIRSPGLGDTAMYLCATSRDGLANSEQFFGPGTRLTVL.

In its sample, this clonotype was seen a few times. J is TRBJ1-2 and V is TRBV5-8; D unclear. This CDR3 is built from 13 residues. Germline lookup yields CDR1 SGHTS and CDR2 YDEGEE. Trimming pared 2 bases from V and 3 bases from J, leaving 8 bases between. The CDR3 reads CASSLTWDYGYTF. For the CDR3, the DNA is TGTGCCAGCAGCTTAACGTGGGACTATGGCTACACCTTC. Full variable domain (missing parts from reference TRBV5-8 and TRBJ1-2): EAGVTQSPTHLIKTRGQQATLRCSPISGHTSVYWYQQALGLGLQFLLWYDEGEERNRGNFPPRFSGRQFPNYSSELNVNALELEDSALYLCASSLTWDYGYTFGSGTRLTVV.

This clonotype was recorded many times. The CDR3 DNA is TGCGCCAGCAGCTACGGACTAGCGGCACAAGAGACCCAGTACTTC. This sequence encodes CASSYGLAAQETQYF. V gene TRBV5-1 combines with J gene TRBJ2-5; 10 bases fit TRBD2. The length of the CDR3 is 15 residues. Germline trimming cut 3 bases from V and 2 bases from J; bases unmatched to any gene: 4. The germline V gene encodes CDR1 SGHRS and CDR2 YFSETQ.

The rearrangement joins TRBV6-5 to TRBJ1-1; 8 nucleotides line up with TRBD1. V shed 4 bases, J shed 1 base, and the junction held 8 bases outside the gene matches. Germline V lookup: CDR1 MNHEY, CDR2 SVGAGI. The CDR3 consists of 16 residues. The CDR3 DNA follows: TGTGCCAGCAGTTTCCGGACAGGGAGGAAGAACACTGAAGCTTTCTTT. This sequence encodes CASSFRTGRKNTEAFF.

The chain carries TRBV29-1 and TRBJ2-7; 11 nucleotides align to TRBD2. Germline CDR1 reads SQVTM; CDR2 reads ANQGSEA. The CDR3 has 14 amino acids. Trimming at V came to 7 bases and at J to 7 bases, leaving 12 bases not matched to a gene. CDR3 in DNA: TGCAGCGCAATAGCGGGAGGGCCAGGAGGGGAGCAGTACTTC. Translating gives CSAIAGGPGGEQYF.

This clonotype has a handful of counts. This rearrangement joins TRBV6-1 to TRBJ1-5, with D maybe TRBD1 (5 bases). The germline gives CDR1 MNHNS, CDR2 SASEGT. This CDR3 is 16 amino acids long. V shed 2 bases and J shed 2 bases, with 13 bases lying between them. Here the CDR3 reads CASSEKRGGGNQPQHF. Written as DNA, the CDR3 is TGTGCCAGCAGTGAAAAACGGGGGGGTGGCAATCAGCCCCAGCATTTT.

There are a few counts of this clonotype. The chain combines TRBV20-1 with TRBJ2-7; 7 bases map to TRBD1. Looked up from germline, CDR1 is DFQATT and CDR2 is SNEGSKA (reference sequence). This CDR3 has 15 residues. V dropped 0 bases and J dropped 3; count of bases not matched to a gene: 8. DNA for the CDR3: TGCAGTGCTAGAGATCCCGGGACAGTTTTCTACGAGCAGTACTTC. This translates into CSARDPGTVFYEQYF.

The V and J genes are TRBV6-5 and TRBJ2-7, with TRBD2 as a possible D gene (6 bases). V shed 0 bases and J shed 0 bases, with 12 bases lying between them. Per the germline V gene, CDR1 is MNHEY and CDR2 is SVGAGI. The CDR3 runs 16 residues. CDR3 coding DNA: TGTGCCAGCAGTTACTCTTCAGGGACTGTCTCCTACGAGCAGTACTTC. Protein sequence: CASSYSSGTVSYEQYF.

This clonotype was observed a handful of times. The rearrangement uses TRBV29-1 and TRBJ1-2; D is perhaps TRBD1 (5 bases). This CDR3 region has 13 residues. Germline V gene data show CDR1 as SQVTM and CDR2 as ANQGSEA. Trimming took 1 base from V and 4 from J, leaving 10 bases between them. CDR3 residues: CSVEGGVRYGYTF. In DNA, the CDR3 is TGCAGCGTTGAAGGGGGGGTACGCTATGGCTACACCTTC.

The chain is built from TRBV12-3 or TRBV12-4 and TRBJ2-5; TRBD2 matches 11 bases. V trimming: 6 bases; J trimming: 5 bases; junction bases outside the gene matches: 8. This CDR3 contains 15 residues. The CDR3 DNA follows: TGTGCCAGCAGCTTGACTAGCGGGGAGTTCGAGACCCAGTACTTC. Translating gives CASSLTSGEFETQYF.

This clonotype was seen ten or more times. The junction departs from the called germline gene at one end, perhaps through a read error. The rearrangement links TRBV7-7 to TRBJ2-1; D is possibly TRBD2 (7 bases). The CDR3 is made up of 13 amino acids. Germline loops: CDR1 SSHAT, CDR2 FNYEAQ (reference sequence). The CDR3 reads CASSLSGGKEQFF. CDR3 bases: TGTGCTAGCAGCTTATCGGGGGGCAAGGAGCAGTTCTTC.

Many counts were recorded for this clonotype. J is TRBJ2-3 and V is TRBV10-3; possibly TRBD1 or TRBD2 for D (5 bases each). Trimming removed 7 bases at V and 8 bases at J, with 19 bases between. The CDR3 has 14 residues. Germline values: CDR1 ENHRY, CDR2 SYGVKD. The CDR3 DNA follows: TGTGCCATCACTGGGACCGGTACTGGGGCTACGCAGTATTTT. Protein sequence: CAITGTGTGATQYF.

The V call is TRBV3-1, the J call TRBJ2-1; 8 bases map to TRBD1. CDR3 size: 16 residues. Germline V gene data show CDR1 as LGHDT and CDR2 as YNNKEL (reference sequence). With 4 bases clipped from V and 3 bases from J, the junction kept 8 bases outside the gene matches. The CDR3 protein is CASSPSTGDHYNEQFF. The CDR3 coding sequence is TGTGCCAGCAGCCCTTCGACAGGGGACCACTACAATGAGCAGTTCTTC.

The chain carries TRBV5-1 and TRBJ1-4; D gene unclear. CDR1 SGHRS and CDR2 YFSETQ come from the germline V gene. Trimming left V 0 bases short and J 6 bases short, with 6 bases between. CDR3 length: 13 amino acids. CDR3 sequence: CASSLGLDEKLFF. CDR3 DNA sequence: TGCGCCAGCAGCTTGGGGCTGGATGAAAAACTGTTTTTT.

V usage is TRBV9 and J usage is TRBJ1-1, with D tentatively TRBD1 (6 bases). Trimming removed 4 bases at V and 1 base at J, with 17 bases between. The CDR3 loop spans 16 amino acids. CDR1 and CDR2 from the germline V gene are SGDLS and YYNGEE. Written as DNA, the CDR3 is TGTGCCAGCAGCACCCAGGGGCTGATGAGGAACACTGAAGCTTTCTTT. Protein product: CASSTQGLMRNTEAFF.

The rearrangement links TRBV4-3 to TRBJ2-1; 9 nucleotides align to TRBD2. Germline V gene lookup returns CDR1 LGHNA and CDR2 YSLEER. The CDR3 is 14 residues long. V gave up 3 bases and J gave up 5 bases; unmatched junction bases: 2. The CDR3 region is CASSQPSGDNEQFF. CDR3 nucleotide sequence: TGCGCCAGCAGCCAGCCTAGCGGGGACAATGAGCAGTTCTTC.

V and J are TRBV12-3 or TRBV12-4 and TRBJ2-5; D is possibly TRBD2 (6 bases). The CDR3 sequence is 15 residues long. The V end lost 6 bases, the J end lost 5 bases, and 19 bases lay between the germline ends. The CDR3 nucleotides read TGTGCCAGCAGCCCGGACGGGACGGCGGGGGAGACCCAGTACTTC. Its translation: CASSPDGTAGETQYF.

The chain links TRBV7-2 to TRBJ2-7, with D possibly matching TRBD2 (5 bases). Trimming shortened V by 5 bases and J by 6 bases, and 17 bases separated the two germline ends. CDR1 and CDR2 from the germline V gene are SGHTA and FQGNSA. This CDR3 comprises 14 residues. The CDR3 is CASSTRAGNSEQYF. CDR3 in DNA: TGTGCCAGCAGCACCCGGGCCGGGAATTCCGAGCAGTACTTC.

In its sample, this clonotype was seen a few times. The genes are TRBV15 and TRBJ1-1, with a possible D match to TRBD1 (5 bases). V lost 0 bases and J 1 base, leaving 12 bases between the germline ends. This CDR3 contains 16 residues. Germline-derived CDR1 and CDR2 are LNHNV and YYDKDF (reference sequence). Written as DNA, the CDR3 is TGTGCCACCAGCAGAGATATTCGGACAACGAACACTGAAGCTTTCTTT. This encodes CATSRDIRTTNTEAFF. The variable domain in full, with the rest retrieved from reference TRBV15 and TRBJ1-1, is DAMVIQNPRYQVTQFGKPVTLSCSQTLNHNVMYWYQQKSSQAPKLLFHYYDKDFNNEADTPDNFQSRRPNTSFCFLDIRSPGLGDTAMYLCATSRDIRTTNTEAFFGQGTRLTVV.

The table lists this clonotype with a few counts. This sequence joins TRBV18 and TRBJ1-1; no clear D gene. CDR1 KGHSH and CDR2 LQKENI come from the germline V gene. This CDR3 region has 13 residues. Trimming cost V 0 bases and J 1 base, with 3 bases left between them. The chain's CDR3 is CASSPPENTEAFF. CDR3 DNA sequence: TGTGCCAGCTCACCACCGGAGAACACTGAAGCTTTCTTT. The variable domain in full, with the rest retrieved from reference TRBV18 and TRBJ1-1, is NAGVMQNPRHLVRRRGQEARLRCSPMKGHSHVYWYRQLPEEGLKFMVYLQKENIIDESGMPKERFSAEFPKEGPSILRIQQVVRGDSAAYFCASSPPENTEAFFGQGTRLTVV.

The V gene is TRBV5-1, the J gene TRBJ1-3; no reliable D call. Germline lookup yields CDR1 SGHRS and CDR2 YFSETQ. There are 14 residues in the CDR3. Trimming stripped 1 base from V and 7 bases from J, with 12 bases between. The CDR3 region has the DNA TGCGCCAGCAGCTTGACAAACCTTGGGAACACCATATATTTT. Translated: CASSLTNLGNTIYF.

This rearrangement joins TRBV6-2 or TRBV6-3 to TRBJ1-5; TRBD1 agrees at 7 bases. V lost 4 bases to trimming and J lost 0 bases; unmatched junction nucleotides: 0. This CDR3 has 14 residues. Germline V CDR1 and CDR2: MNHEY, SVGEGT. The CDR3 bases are TGTGCCAGCAGTTGGACAGGTAGCAATCAGCCCCAGCATTTT. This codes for CASSWTGSNQPQHF.

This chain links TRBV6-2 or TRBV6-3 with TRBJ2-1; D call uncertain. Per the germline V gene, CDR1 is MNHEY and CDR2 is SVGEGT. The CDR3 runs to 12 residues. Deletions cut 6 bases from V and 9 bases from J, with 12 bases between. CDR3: CASSRLNGEQFF. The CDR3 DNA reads TGTGCCAGCAGCAGACTTAATGGTGAGCAGTTCTTC.